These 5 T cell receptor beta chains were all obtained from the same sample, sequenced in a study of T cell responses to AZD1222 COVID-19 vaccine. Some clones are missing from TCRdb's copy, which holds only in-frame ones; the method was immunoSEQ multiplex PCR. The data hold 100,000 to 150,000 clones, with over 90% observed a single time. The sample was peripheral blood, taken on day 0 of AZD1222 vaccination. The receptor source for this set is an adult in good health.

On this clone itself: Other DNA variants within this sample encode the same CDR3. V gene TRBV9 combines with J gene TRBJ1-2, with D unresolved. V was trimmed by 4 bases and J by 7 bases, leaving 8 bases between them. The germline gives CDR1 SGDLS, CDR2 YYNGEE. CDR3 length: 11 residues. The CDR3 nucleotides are TGTGCCAGCAGCTCACGTCGTGGCTACACCTTC. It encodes CASSSRRGYTF.

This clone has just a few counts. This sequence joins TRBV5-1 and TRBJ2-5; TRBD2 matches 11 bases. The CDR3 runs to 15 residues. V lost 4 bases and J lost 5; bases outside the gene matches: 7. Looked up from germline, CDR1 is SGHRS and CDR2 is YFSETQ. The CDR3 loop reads CASSVTSGGFETQYF. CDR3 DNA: TGCGCCAGCAGCGTAACTAGCGGGGGTTTTGAGACCCAGTACTTC.

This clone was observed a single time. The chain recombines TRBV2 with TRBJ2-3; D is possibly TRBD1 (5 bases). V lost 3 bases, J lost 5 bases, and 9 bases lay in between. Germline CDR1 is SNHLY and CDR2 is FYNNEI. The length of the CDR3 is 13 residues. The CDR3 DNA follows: TGTGCCAGCAGTGACTGGACAAGAGATACGCAGTATTTT. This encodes CASSDWTRDTQYF.

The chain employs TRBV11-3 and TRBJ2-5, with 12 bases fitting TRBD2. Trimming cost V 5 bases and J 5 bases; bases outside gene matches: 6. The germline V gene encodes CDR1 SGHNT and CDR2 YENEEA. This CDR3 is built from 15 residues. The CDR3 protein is CASSERGTSGETQYF. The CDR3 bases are TGTGCCAGCAGCGAAAGGGGGACTAGCGGGGAGACCCAGTACTTC.

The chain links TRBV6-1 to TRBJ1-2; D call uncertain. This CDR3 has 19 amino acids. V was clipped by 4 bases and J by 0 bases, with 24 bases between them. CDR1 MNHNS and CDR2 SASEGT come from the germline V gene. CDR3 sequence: CASSVGLLGLRVTNYGYTF. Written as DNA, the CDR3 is TGTGCCAGCAGTGTTGGGTTATTGGGGTTGAGGGTAACTAACTATGGCTACACCTTC.